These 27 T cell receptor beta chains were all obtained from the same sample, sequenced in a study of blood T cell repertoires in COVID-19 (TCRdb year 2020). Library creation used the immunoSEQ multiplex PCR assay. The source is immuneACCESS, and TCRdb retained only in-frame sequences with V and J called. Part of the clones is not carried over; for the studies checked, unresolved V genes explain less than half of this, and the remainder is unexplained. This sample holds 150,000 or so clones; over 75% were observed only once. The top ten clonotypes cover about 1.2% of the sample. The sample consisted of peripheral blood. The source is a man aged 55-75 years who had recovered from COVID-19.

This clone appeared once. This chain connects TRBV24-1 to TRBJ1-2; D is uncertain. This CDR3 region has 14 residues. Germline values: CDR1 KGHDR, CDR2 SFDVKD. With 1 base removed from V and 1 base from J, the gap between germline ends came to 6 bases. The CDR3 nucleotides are TGTGCCACCAGTGATTTCGAGGTTAACTATGGCTACACCTTC. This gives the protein CATSDFEVNYGYTF.

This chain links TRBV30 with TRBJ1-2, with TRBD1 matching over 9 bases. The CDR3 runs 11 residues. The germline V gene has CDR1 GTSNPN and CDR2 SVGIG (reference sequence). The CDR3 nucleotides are TGTGGACAGGGGGATAACTATGGCTACACCTTC. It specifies CGQGDNYGYTF.

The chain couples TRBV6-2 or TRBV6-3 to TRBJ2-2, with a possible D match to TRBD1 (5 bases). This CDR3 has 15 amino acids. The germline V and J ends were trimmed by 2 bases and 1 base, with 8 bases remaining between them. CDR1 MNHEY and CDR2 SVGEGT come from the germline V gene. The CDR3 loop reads CASSYDSENTGELFF. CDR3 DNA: TGTGCCAGCAGTTACGACAGTGAGAACACCGGGGAGCTGTTTTTT.

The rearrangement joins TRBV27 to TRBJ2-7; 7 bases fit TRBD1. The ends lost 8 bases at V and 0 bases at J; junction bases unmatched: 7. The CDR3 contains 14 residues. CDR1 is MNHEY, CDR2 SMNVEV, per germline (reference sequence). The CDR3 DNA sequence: TGTGCCAGCGCCGAGACAGGGTACTCCTACGAGCAGTACTTC. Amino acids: CASAETGYSYEQYF.

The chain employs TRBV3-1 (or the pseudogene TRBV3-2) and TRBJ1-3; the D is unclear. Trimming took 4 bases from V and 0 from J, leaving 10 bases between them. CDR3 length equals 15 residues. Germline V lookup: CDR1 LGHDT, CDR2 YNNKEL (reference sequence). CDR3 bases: TGTGCCAGCAGCCCCCGGGGAAGCTCTGGAAACACCATATATTTT. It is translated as CASSPRGSSGNTIYF.

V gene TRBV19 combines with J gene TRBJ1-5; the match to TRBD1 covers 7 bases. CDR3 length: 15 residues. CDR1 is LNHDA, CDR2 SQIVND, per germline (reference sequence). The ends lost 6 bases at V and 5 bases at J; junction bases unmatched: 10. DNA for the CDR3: TGTGCCAGTAGGATACAGGGGATGGGGGATCAGCCCCAGCATTTT. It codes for CASRIQGMGDQPQHF.

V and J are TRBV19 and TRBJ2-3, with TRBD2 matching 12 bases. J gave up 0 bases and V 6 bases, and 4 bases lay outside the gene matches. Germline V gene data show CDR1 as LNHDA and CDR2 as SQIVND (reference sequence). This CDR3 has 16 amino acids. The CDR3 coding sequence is TGTGCCAGTAGGACTAGCGGGGGCCGTAGCACAGATACGCAGTATTTT. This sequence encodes CASRTSGGRSTDTQYF.

The CDR3 DNA sequence: TGTGCCAGCAGCTTAGGGGCAGGGGGCCGGGAGACCCAGTACTTC. Protein sequence: CASSLGAGGRETQYF. This rearrangement joins TRBV7-3 to TRBJ2-5, with 8 positions matching TRBD1. The V and J ends lost 2 bases and 5 bases, in that order; junction bases with no gene match: 7. Germline V gene lookup returns CDR1 SGHTA and CDR2 FQGTGA. CDR3 length: 15 residues.

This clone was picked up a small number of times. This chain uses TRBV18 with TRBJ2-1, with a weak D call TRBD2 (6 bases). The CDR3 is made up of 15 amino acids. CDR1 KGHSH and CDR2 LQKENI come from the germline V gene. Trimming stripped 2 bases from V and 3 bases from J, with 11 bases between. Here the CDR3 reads CASSPSSGDYNEQFF. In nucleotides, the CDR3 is TGTGCCAGCTCACCATCGTCGGGGGACTACAATGAGCAGTTCTTC. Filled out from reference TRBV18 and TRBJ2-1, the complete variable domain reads NAGVMQNPRHLVRRRGQEARLRCSPMKGHSHVYWYRQLPEEGLKFMVYLQKENIIDESGMPKERFSAEFPKEGPSILRIQQVVRGDSAAYFCASSPSSGDYNEQFFGPGTRLTVL.

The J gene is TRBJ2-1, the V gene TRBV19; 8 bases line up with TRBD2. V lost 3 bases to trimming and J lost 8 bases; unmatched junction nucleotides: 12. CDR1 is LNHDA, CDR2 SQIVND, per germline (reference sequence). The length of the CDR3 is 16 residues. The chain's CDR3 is CASSMGLAGGLYEQFF. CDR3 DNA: TGTGCCAGTAGTATGGGTCTGGCGGGGGGTTTATATGAGCAGTTCTTC.

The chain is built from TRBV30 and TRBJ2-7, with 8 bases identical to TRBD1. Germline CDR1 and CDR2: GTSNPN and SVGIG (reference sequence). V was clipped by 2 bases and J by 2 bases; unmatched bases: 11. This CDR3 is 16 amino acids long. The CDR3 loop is CAWSPYSGTGAYEQYF. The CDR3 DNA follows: TGTGCCTGGAGTCCATACTCCGGGACAGGTGCCTACGAGCAGTACTTC.

CDR3 nucleotides: TGTGCCAGCAGCTTGGAACCGGGAAGGAATCAGCCCCAGCATTTT. Translation: CASSLEPGRNQPQHF. The rearrangement uses TRBV5-8 and TRBJ1-5; unclear D gene. Germline V CDR1 and CDR2: SGHTS, YDEGEE. The CDR3 has 15 residues. Trimming left V 0 bases short and J 4 bases short, with 11 bases between.

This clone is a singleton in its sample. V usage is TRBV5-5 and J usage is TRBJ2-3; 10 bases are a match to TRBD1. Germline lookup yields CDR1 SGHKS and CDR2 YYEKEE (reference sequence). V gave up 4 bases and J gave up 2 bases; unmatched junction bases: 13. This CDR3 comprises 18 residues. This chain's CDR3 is CASSGRPSGQGTTDTQYF. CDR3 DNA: TGTGCCAGCAGCGGACGTCCTTCGGGACAGGGGACCACAGATACGCAGTATTTT.

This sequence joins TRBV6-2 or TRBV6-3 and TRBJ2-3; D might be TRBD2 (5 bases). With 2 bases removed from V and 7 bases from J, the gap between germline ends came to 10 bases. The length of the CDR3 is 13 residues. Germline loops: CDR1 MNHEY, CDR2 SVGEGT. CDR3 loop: CASSYKLVNTQYF. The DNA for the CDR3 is TGTGCCAGCAGTTACAAACTAGTAAATACGCAGTATTTT.

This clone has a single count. The CDR3 here is CASSLGTGYTEAFF. The CDR3 DNA follows: TGTGCCAGCAGCCTCGGGACAGGATACACTGAAGCTTTCTTT. The V gene is TRBV9, the J gene TRBJ1-1; the match to TRBD1 covers 8 bases. CDR3 length: 14 residues. Germline CDR1 and CDR2: SGDLS and YYNGEE. With V trimmed by 4 bases and J by 3 bases, 5 bases remained unmatched.

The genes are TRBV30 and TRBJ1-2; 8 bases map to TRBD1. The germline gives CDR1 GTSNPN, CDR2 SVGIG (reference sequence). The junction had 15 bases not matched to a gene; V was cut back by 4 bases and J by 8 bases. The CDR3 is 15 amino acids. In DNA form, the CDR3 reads TGTGCCTGGACACTGACAGGGGCCGCTCCGCGGGGCTACACCTTC. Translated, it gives CAWTLTGAAPRGYTF.

CDR3 in amino acids: CAWTLGGGLNQPQHF. CDR3 nucleotide sequence: TGTGCCTGGACCCTCGGCGGAGGGTTGAATCAGCCCCAGCATTTT. The chain carries TRBV30 and TRBJ1-5; D remains unclear. From germline, CDR1 is GTSNPN and CDR2 SVGIG (reference sequence). Trimming left V 4 bases short and J 4 bases short, with 17 bases between. The CDR3 has 15 residues.

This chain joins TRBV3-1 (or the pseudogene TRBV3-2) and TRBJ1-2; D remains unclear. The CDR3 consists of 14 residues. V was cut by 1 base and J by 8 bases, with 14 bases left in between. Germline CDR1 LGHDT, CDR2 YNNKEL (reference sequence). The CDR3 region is CASSQGGYPGGYTF. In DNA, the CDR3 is TGTGCCAGCAGCCAAGGAGGGTACCCGGGGGGCTACACCTTC.

The CDR3 loop reads CASSQYSRTPPLQPQHF. The CDR3 region has the DNA TGCGCCAGCAGTCAATACTCCAGGACACCACCACTCCAGCCCCAGCATTTT. The V call is TRBV23-1, the J call TRBJ1-5, with a possible D match to TRBD1 (5 bases). TRBV23-1 is marked as an open reading frame, function uncertain. The CDR3 has 17 amino acids. Trimming shortened V by 1 base and J by 7 bases, and 20 bases separated the two germline ends.

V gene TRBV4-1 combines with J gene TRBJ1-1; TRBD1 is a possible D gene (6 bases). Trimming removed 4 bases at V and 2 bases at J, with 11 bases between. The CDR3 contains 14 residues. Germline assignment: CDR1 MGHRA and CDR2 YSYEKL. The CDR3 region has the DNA TGCGCCAGCAGCCGACCAGGGGTTAACACTGAAGCTTTCTTT. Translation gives CASSRPGVNTEAFF.

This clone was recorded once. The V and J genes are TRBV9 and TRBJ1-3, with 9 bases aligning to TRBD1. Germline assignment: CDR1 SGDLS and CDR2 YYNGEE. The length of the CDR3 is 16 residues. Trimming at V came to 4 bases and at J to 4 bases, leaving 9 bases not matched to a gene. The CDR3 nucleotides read TGTGCCAGCAGCCACCCACAGGGGGCGAGAGGAAACACCATATATTTT. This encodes CASSHPQGARGNTIYF. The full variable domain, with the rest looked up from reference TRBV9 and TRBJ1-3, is DSGVTQTPKHLITATGQRVTLRCSPRSGDLSVYWYQQSLDQGLQFLIQYYNGEERAKGNILERFSAQQFPDLHSELNLSSLELGDSALYFCASSHPQGARGNTIYFGEGSWLTVV.

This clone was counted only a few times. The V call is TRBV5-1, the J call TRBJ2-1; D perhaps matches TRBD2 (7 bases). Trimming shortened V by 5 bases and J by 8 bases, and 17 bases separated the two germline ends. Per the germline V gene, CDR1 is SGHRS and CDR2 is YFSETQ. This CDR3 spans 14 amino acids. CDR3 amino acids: CASSGGAVPDEQFF. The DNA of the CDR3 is TGCGCCAGCAGTGGGGGGGCCGTTCCAGATGAGCAGTTCTTC.

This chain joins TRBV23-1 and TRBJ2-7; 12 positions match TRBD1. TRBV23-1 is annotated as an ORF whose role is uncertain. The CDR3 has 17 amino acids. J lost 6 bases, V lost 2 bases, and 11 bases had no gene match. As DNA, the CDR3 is TGCGCCAGCAGTCAACGAACCGGGACAGGGGGCCTCGGCGAGCAGTACTTC. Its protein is CASSQRTGTGGLGEQYF.

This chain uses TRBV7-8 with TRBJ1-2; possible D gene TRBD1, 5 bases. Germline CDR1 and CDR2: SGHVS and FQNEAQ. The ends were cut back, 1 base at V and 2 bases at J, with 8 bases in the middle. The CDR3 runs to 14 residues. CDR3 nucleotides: TGTGCCAGCAGCTTAGACGGGGGGAACTATGGCTACACCTTC. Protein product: CASSLDGGNYGYTF. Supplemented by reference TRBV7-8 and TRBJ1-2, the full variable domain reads GAGVSQSPRYKVAKRGQDVALRCDPISGHVSLFWYQQALGQGPEFLTYFQNEAQLDKSGLPSDRFFAERPEGSVSTLKIQRTQQEDSAVYLCASSLDGGNYGYTFGSGTRLTVV.

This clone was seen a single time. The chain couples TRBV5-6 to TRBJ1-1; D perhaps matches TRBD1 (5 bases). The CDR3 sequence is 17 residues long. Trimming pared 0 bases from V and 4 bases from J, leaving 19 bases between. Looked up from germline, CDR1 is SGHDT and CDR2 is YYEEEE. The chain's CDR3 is CASSLVGQGAQRTEAFF. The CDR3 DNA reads TGTGCCAGCAGCTTGGTAGGTCAGGGCGCCCAACGCACTGAAGCTTTCTTT.

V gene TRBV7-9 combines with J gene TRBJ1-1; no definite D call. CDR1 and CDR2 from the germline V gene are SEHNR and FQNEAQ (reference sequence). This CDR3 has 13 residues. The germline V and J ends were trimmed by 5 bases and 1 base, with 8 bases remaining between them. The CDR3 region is CASSPRGNTEAFF. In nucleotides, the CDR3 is TGTGCCAGCAGCCCTCGCGGGAACACTGAAGCTTTCTTT.

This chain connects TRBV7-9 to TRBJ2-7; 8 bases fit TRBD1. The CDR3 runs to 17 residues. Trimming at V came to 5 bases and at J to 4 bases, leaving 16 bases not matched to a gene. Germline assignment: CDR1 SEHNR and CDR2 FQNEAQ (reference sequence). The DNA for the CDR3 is TGTGCCAGCAGCAACACAGGGGGTAAAGGTCAGGGATACGAGCAGTACTTC. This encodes CASSNTGGKGQGYEQYF.